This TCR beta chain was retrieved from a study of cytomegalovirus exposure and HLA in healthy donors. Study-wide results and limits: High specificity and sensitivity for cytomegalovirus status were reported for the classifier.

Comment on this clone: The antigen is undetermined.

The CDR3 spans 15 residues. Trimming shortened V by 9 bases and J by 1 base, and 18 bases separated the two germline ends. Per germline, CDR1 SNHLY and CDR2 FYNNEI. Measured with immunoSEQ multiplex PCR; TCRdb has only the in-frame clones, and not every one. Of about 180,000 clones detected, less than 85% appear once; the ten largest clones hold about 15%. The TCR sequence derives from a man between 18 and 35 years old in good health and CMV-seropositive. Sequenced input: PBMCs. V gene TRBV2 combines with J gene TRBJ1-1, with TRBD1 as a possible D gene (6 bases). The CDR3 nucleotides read TGTGCCAGTACCCCGGGACAAGGTCCGAACACTGAAGCTTTCTTT. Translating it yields CASTPGQGPNTEAFF.